The 9 T cell receptor beta chains reported below all come from one sample, sequenced in a study of blood T cell repertoires in COVID-19. Assay used: immunoSEQ multiplex PCR; TCRdb lists only in-frame clones, some missing. The table has around 260,000 clones, roughly 86% seen once; the top ten hold approximately 5.3%. What was sequenced was peripheral blood. The origin of the receptors is a woman between 55 and 75 years old with COVID-19, enrolled during active disease.

The J gene is TRBJ2-2, the V gene TRBV7-6, with TRBD2 as a possible D gene (7 bases). Germline CDR1 and CDR2: SGHVS and FNYEAQ. This CDR3 has 16 amino acids. V shed 0 bases and J shed 6 bases, with 14 bases lying between them. In DNA, the CDR3 is TGTGCCAGCAGCTTAGCGGGGGGGCTAGTCCCCGGGGAGCTGTTTTTT. Its protein is CASSLAGGLVPGELFF.

In this sample, this clone turned up once. The V and J genes are TRBV19 and TRBJ2-1, with 11 nucleotides matching TRBD2. Trimming cost V 5 bases and J 4 bases; bases outside gene matches: 4. The CDR3 spans 15 residues. Looked up from germline, CDR1 is LNHDA and CDR2 is SQIVND (reference sequence). CDR3 loop: CASSQLAGEYNEQFF. The CDR3 coding sequence is TGTGCCAGTAGTCAACTAGCGGGAGAATACAATGAGCAGTTCTTC.

With respect to this clone: This CDR3 is also generated by other DNA sequences in the sample. The V gene is TRBV30, the J gene TRBJ1-5; 7 nucleotides align to TRBD1. Looked up from germline, CDR1 is GTSNPN and CDR2 is SVGIG (reference sequence). The CDR3 totals 13 residues. V was clipped by 2 bases and J by 4 bases; unmatched bases: 2. CDR3 sequence (DNA): TGTGCCTGGAGTAGGGACAGTAATCAGCCCCAGCATTTT. Protein: CAWSRDSNQPQHF.

The genes are TRBV7-8 and TRBJ1-5; the D is unclear. Germline CDR1 and CDR2: SGHVS and FQNEAQ. This CDR3 comprises 14 residues. Trimming left V 5 bases short and J 9 bases short, with 17 bases between. In DNA, the CDR3 is TGTGCCAGCAGCCCACGAGACCGCCCGGGGCCCCAGCATTTT. Its translation: CASSPRDRPGPQHF. The whole variable domain, filled in from reference TRBV7-8 and TRBJ1-5, reads GAGVSQSPRYKVAKRGQDVALRCDPISGHVSLFWYQQALGQGPEFLTYFQNEAQLDKSGLPSDRFFAERPEGSVSTLKIQRTQQEDSAVYLCASSPRDRPGPQHFGDGTRLSIL.

The rearrangement joins TRBV5-5 to TRBJ1-6, with a possible D match to TRBD1 (5 bases). The CDR3 spans 15 residues. Trimming removed 5 bases from V and 8 bases from J, with 17 bases in between. CDR1 and CDR2 from the germline V gene are SGHKS and YYEKEE (reference sequence). CDR3 in amino acids: CASRPTGRPDSPLHF. The DNA for the CDR3 is TGTGCCAGCAGGCCTACAGGCCGCCCAGATTCACCCCTCCACTTT.

Details on this clone: Other DNA sequences within the sample encode an identical CDR3. The V call is TRBV5-1, the J call TRBJ2-1; 8 positions agree with TRBD2. Germline V CDR1 and CDR2: SGHRS, YFSETQ. The CDR3 sequence is 15 residues long. Unmatched junction bases numbered 2, after V lost 2 bases and J lost 1 base. The CDR3 spells CASSLSSGSYNEQFF. The DNA of the CDR3 is TGCGCCAGCAGCTTATCTAGCGGGTCCTACAATGAGCAGTTCTTC.

This chain uses TRBV11-2 with TRBJ2-2; D gene unclear. With 4 bases removed from V and 2 bases from J, the gap between germline ends came to 8 bases. CDR3 length: 14 residues. The germline gives CDR1 SGHAT, CDR2 FQNNGV. Here the CDR3 reads CASSSTINTGELFF. The CDR3 DNA sequence: TGTGCCAGCAGCTCAACTATTAACACCGGGGAGCTGTTTTTT. Combining the CDR3 with reference TRBV11-2 and TRBJ2-2 gives the whole variable domain EAGVAQSPRYKIIEKRQSVAFWCNPISGHATLYWYQQILGQGPKLLIQFQNNGVVDDSQLPKDRFSAERLKGVDSTLKIQPAKLEDSAVYLCASSSTINTGELFFGEGSRLTVL.

The V and J genes are TRBV11-2 and TRBJ2-6, with 14 bases identical to TRBD2. The CDR3 totals 18 residues. Germline loops: CDR1 SGHAT, CDR2 FQNNGV. Trimming cost V 6 bases and J 2 bases; bases outside gene matches: 6. For the CDR3, the DNA is TGTGCCAGCAGTCTCCCGGGACTAGCGGGAGCTGGGGCCAACGTCCTGACTTTC. Protein: CASSLPGLAGAGANVLTF.

As DNA, the CDR3 is TGTGCCAGCTCACCACTACGGGGGAATTACAATGAGCAGTTCTTC. It translates to CASSPLRGNYNEQFF. V gene TRBV18 combines with J gene TRBJ2-1; D perhaps matches TRBD2 (6 bases). The V end was cut by 1 base, the J end by 4 bases, with 11 bases between. Germline lookup yields CDR1 KGHSH and CDR2 LQKENI. CDR3 length equals 15 residues.